These 3 T cell receptor beta chains were all obtained from the same sample, sequenced in a study of identical twins. From the 5' RACE reads, TCRdb called clonotypes with MiXCR, one entry per CDR3 protein. The sample includes about 150,000 distinct CDR3 sequences, roughly 3.3% of them seen just once. Sequenced material: memory T cells sorted from blood. The receptors were gathered from a man aged 18 to 35 in good health.

Many counts were recorded for this clonotype. The chain uses TRBV12-3 or TRBV12-4 and TRBJ2-5, with unresolved D. The V and J ends lost 6 bases and 3 bases respectively, with 8 bases between them. The CDR3 consists of 12 residues. The CDR3 DNA follows: TGTGCCAGCAGCCCCAGCAAAGAGACCCAGTACTTC. This sequence encodes CASSPSKETQYF.

This clonotype has more than one count but fewer than ten. CDR3 nucleotide sequence: TGTGCCAGCAACCTGCGACTAGCGGGAGGGGACGGGGCCCAGTACTTC. It encodes CASNLRLAGGDGAQYF. The chain has TRBV5-6 and TRBJ2-5; TRBD2 matches at 14 bases. V lost 6 bases to trimming and J lost 9 bases; unmatched junction nucleotides: 13. This CDR3 comprises 16 residues. CDR1 and CDR2 (germline): SGHDT, YYEEEE. The full variable domain, its missing parts supplied by reference TRBV5-6 and TRBJ2-5, is DAGVTQSPTHLIKTRGQQVTLRCSPKSGHDTVSWYQQALGQGPQFIFQYYEEEERQRGNFPDRFSGHQFPNYSSELNVNALLLGDSALYLCASNLRLAGGDGAQYFGPGTRLLVL.

This clonotype was detected ten times or more. The genes are TRBV7-2 and TRBJ2-7; D is undetermined. CDR1 SGHTA and CDR2 FQGNSA come from the germline V gene. This CDR3 is 12 amino acids long. V lost 2 bases to trimming and J lost 5 bases, with 7 bases between them. The CDR3 region is CASSLRCHEQYV. CDR3 DNA: TGTGCCAGCAGCTTAAGGTGCCACGAGCAGTACGTC.